This is a list of T cell receptor beta chains from one sample in a study of response to subunit inactivated influenza vaccine. Using its own MiXCR run on the RT-PCR reads, TCRdb lists one record per CDR3 protein. The data hold 700,000 to 800,000 distinct CDR3 sequences, with roughly 20% observed a single time. Sequencing was performed on PBMCs from blood, taken 5 days after vaccination. These receptors were taken from a man aged 45-60 years who received an inactivated influenza vaccine. The CDR3 runs from the conserved cysteine through the conserved F or W. Fields, in order: clone size, V gene, D gene, J gene, CDR3 DNA, CDR3 protein. A D gene is named only where the DNA matches it firmly. Not every row has a clone size; where given, it reads once, few, many or a size class.

>few|TRBV11-2|NA|TRBJ2-2
TGTGCCAGCAGCCGAAAGGGGTACCCCGGGGAGCTGTTTTTT
CASSRKGYPGELFF
>NA|TRBV9|TRBD2|TRBJ2-5
TGTGCCAGCAGCGTAGGCACTAGCGGGTTCCAAGAGACCCAGTACTTC
CASSVGTSGFQETQYF
>NA|TRBV7-2|NA|TRBJ2-3
TGTGCCAGCAGCTTGTTGGTCCGGCACACAGATACGCAGTATTTT
CASSLLVRHTDTQYF
>NA|TRBV5-1|NA|TRBJ2-7
TGCGCCAGCAGCTTGGCCGTTCCGGGGGCCCACGAGCAGTACTTC
CASSLAVPGAHEQYF
>few|TRBV4-3|NA|TRBJ1-2
TGCGCCAGCAGCCAAGTCAGGGGAGGCAGCTATGGCTACACCTTC
CASSQVRGGSYGYTF
>few|TRBV29-1|NA|TRBJ2-5
TGCAGCGTTGCCGGGAACAACCAAGAGACCCAGTACTTC
CSVAGNNQETQYF
>few|TRBV4-3|NA|TRBJ2-7
TGCGCCAGCAGCCAGGTCCCGGGCTCTTCCTACGAGCAGTACTTC
CASSQVPGSSYEQYF
>few|TRBV18|NA|TRBJ2-4
TGTGCCAGCTCACCCCCGGGGGCCAAAAACATTCAGTACTTC
CASSPPGAKNIQYF
>few|TRBV6-2/TRBV6-3|TRBD2|TRBJ2-5
TGTGCCAGCAGTTACCGACTAGCGGGAGGGTCCCAAGAGACCCAGTACTTC
CASSYRLAGGSQETQYF
>NA|TRBV29-1|NA|TRBJ1-1
TGCAACGGTAAGACAGGCACTGAAGCTTTCTTT
CNGKTGTEAFF
>few|TRBV12-3/TRBV12-4|NA|TRBJ2-2
TGTGCCAGCAGGTACAACACCGGGGAGCTGTTTTTT
CASRYNTGELFF
>NA|TRBV5-6|NA|TRBJ1-6
TGTGCCAGCAGCGTCTCGGGACCCCTCCACTTT
CASSVSGPLHF
>few|TRBV12-3/TRBV12-4|NA|TRBJ1-5
TGTGCCAGCAGTCCAGACACGGTGAATCAGCCCCAGCATTTT
CASSPDTVNQPQHF
>few|TRBV20-1|NA|TRBJ1-5
TGCAGTGCTAGAGATCCGTCTCGGGATCAGCCCCAGCATTTT
CSARDPSRDQPQHF
>NA|TRBV4-3|NA|TRBJ1-2
TGCGCCAGCAGCCAAGGGCCTATGGGGGCTTTCTATGGCTACACCTTC
CASSQGPMGAFYGYTF
>NA|TRBV5-1|NA|TRBJ1-4
TGCGCCAGCAGAGACAGGAGAACTAATGAAAAACTGTTTTTT
CASRDRRTNEKLFF
>many|TRBV12-3/TRBV12-4|NA|TRBJ2-7
TGTGCCAGCAGTTTTAGGACCTACGAGCAGTACTTC
CASSFRTYEQYF
>NA|TRBV19|TRBD1|TRBJ1-1
TGTGCCAGTAGTATCGGCATCGGGACAGGGAGATGGGCTGGCACTGAAGCTTTCTTT
CASSIGIGTGRWAGTEAFF
>NA|TRBV7-2|NA|TRBJ2-5
TGTGCCAGCAGCCCCTCAGGGACATTAGGAGGGGGCCAGTACTTC
CASSPSGTLGGGQYF
>NA|TRBV7-6|NA|TRBJ2-6
TGTGCCAGCAGCTTAGATTGGTCAGGGGAACCCCGCTCTGGGGCCAACGTCCTGACTTTC
CASSLDWSGEPRSGANVLTF
>few|TRBV5-1|TRBD2|TRBJ2-1
TGCGCCAGCAGAAGGACCGGGACTAGCGGAAACAATGAGCAGTTCTTC
CASRRTGTSGNNEQFF
>once|TRBV6-2/TRBV6-3|NA|TRBJ2-2
TGTGCCAGCACCAGGTCCTTATACACCGGGGAGCTGTTTTTT
CASTRSLYTGELFF
>many|TRBV29-1|TRBD2|TRBJ2-2
TGCAGCGTGGGTACTAGCGGGAGTGGCAGGGAGCTGTTTTTT
CSVGTSGSGRELFF
>few|TRBV4-3|NA|TRBJ1-5
TGCGCCAGCAGCCAGGAAAGACAGGCTCTACGGGATCAGCCCCAGCATTTT
CASSQERQALRDQPQHF
>many|TRBV10-2|NA|TRBJ2-3
TGCGCCAGCAGTCCGATGGGGGATAGCACAGATACGCAGTATTTT
CASSPMGDSTDTQYF
>NA|TRBV4-2|TRBD1|TRBJ2-7
TGTGCCAGCAGCCAAGGACCAGGGGGTAGCTCCTACGAGCAGTACTTC
CASSQGPGGSSYEQYF
>NA|TRBV4-3|NA|TRBJ1-1
TGCGCCAGCAGCCAAGATGGAGTAGGGGGGCGCGTGACTGAAGCTTTCTTT
CASSQDGVGGRVTEAFF
>few|TRBV5-1|NA|TRBJ1-4
TGCGCCAGCAGCTTGGGACCCGCGGGAGGTGAAAAACTGTTTTTT
CASSLGPAGGEKLFF
>NA|TRBV9|TRBD2|TRBJ2-1
TGTGCCAGCAGCCGTGCCGGGACTAGCAACAATGAGCAGTTCTTC
CASSRAGTSNNEQFF
>NA|TRBV7-2|NA|TRBJ2-6
TGTGCCAGCAGCAGGGAGAGGACTGGGGCCAACGTCCTGACTTTC
CASSRERTGANVLTF
>NA|TRBV15|NA|TRBJ1-1
TGTGCCACCAGCGTTTTTGGGGGGACCACTGAAGCTTTCTTT
CATSVFGGTTEAFF
>few|TRBV20-1|TRBD1|TRBJ1-2
TGCAGTGCCGAGACAGGGGCCTATGGCTACACCTTC
CSAETGAYGYTF
>NA|TRBV5-1|NA|TRBJ1-1
TGCGCCAGCAGCCTCAGGGACCCGGGGCCAAGAGCTTTCTTT
CASSLRDPGPRAFF